This T cell receptor (beta chain) was sequenced for a study of CD8 T cells in ankylosing spondylitis. MiXCR, applied by TCRdb to the 5' RACE reads, yields one record per CDR3 protein. This sample has fewer than 250,000 distinct CDR3 sequences, with under 12% found just once. At least ten counts were recorded for this clonotype. What it binds is unknown. Whole-study findings and limits: There was a TCR beta motif, made of eight highly homologous variants, that appeared characteristic of ankylosing spondylitis blood.

J lost 2 bases, V lost 2 bases, and 13 bases had no gene match. Germline-derived CDR1 and CDR2 are MNHEY and SVGAGI. The CDR3 has 19 amino acids. The chain recombines TRBV6-5 with TRBJ2-3, with 10 bases that match TRBD2. This clonotype was obtained from a male donor with ankylosing spondylitis or in good health (not recorded which). Sample: blood, either unsorted or a sorted T cell fraction (not recorded which). This CDR3 is CASSYRTASGRKTTDTQYF. The CDR3 DNA reads TGTGCCAGCAGTTACCGGACCGCTAGCGGGAGAAAGACCACAGATACGCAGTATTTT.